This T cell receptor (beta chain) was sequenced in a study of blood T cell repertoires in COVID-19. Turning to the study itself: The analysed material was cDNA or gDNA that came from T cells, B-cell-depleted T cells, or PBMCs.

Only in-frame clones appear in the TCRdb table, and some are missing; sequencing was by immunoSEQ multiplex PCR. The profile shows approximately 180,000 clones, 80% to 90% of them singletons. The V and J ends lost 2 bases and 0 bases respectively, with 8 bases between them. This CDR3 is built from 14 residues. The germline gives CDR1 MNHNS, CDR2 SASEGT. The J gene is TRBJ2-7, the V gene TRBV6-1; D is ambiguous. The TCR originated in a man aged 60 to 75 with acute or convalescent COVID-19. Sequenced: peripheral blood. CDR3 bases: TGTGCCAGCAGTGAATTGGGCAGCTCCTACGAGCAGTACTTC. Translation: CASSELGSSYEQYF.